Presented here are 21 T cell receptor beta chains from one specimen sequenced in a study of PD-1 blockade in classical Hodgkin lymphoma (TCRdb year 2020). The time point label corresponds to: cycle 1 day 1 (C1D1), immediately before nivolumab initiation. Every trial patient had relapsed after autologous stem cell transplantation, and cohorts A, B and C differed in prior brentuximab vedotin exposure. The library was made by the immunoSEQ multiplex PCR assay. TCRdb re-hosts the immuneACCESS table, in-frame sequences only. Its copies lack some clones; in the studies checked, an unresolved V gene accounts for under half of them, and the cause for the rest is not known. This sample comprises tens of thousands of clones, over 75% of them detected only once. 16% of the sample lies in the top ten. Here the sequenced sample was peripheral blood mononuclear cells (PBMCs), taken at baseline. Every receptor here comes from a human donor with classical Hodgkin lymphoma.

The chain employs TRBV12-5 and TRBJ2-3; 9 nucleotides line up with TRBD2. The CDR3 loop spans 13 amino acids. Germline V gives CDR1 LGHNT, CDR2 FRNRAP. The CDR3 DNA is TGTGCCGGGGGCGGGAGGGTTACAGATACGCAGTATTTT. Translating gives CAGGGRVTDTQYF.

This chain links TRBV2 with TRBJ2-1; TRBD2 aligns across 13 bases. CDR3 length equals 15 residues. The germline V gene has CDR1 SNHLY and CDR2 FYNNEI. V trimming: 6 bases; J trimming: 7 bases; junction bases outside the gene matches: 6. CDR3 bases: TGTGCCAGCAGCGGGGGACTAGCGGGATGGAATGAGCAGTTCTTC. Protein: CASSGGLAGWNEQFF.

V gene TRBV5-6 combines with J gene TRBJ2-5; D call uncertain. V shed 4 bases and J shed 5 bases, with 18 bases lying between them. This CDR3 has 15 residues. Germline V gives CDR1 SGHDT, CDR2 YYEEEE. In nucleotides, the CDR3 is TGTGCCAGCAGCATAATTCTCACGCAAGGGGAGACCCAGTACTTC. Its protein product is CASSIILTQGETQYF.

This chain links TRBV11-2 with TRBJ1-2; D remains ambiguous. CDR1 is SGHAT, CDR2 FQNNGV, per germline. V dropped 1 base and J dropped 4 bases, with 4 bases sitting between them. The CDR3 sequence is 12 residues long. This CDR3 is CASSLAGYGYTF. CDR3 nucleotides: TGTGCCAGCAGCTTAGCAGGCTATGGCTACACCTTC.

This clone occurred once. This chain connects TRBV7-2 to TRBJ2-7; TRBD1 aligns across 7 bases. V gave up 6 bases and J gave up 3 bases; unmatched junction bases: 11. CDR3 length equals 15 residues. Germline CDR1 SGHTA, CDR2 FQGNSA. The CDR3 DNA reads TGTGCCAGCAGTCCCCGGACAGGATGGGGCTACGAGCAGTACTTC. Residues: CASSPRTGWGYEQYF.

The chain has TRBV10-3 and TRBJ1-1, with 9 bases matching TRBD1. This CDR3 has 15 amino acids. J gave up 4 bases and V 4 bases, and 7 bases lay outside the gene matches. The germline gives CDR1 ENHRY, CDR2 SYGVKD. The CDR3 DNA reads as TGTGCCATCAGTGCCCTGACAGGGGGGGCCACTGAAGCTTTCTTT. Its translation: CAISALTGGATEAFF.

V and J are TRBV7-6 and TRBJ2-1; D gene unclear. Germline V gives CDR1 SGHVS, CDR2 FNYEAQ. V shed 1 base and J shed 2 bases, with 3 bases lying between them. The CDR3 has 13 residues. The CDR3 spells CASSLVPYNEQFF. The CDR3 nucleotides are TGTGCCAGCAGCTTAGTCCCCTACAATGAGCAGTTCTTC.

The V gene is TRBV6-5, the J gene TRBJ2-4; the D is unclear. Germline assignment: CDR1 MNHEY and CDR2 SVGAGI. Trimming shortened V by 4 bases and J by 9 bases, and 16 bases separated the two germline ends. The CDR3 is made up of 14 amino acids. CDR3 loop: CASSSPRNNSIQYF. CDR3 nucleotides: TGTGCCAGCAGTTCCCCCCGGAACAACAGCATTCAGTACTTC.

The V and J genes are TRBV2 and TRBJ1-3; D not resolved. Germline assignment: CDR1 SNHLY and CDR2 FYNNEI. V gave up 7 bases and J gave up 4 bases, with 11 bases separating them. The CDR3 length is 13 residues. This CDR3 reads CASNAATGNTIYF. As DNA, the CDR3 is TGTGCCAGCAATGCCGCGACGGGAAACACCATATATTTT.

The chain combines TRBV7-2 with TRBJ2-3; 8 bases are a match to TRBD2. The junction had 9 bases not matched to a gene; V was cut back by 5 bases and J by 2 bases. The CDR3 sequence is 16 residues long. CDR1 is SGHTA and CDR2 is FQGNSA in the germline V gene. The CDR3 sequence: CASSPHPGLVTDTQYF. In DNA, the CDR3 is TGTGCCAGCAGCCCTCACCCGGGACTAGTCACAGATACGCAGTATTTT.

CDR3 bases: TGTGCCAGCAGCTCCCCAACTAGCGGAGTCGATAATGAGCAGTTCTTC. Its translation: CASSSPTSGVDNEQFF. This chain joins TRBV13 and TRBJ2-1, with 8 bases lining up with TRBD2. V shed 4 bases and J 7 bases; nucleotides not matched to a gene: 12. The CDR3 sequence is 16 residues long. Germline assignment: CDR1 PRHDT and CDR2 FYEKMQ (reference sequence).

The table lists this clone with a few counts. For the CDR3, the DNA is TGTGCCAGTCTCGATGGGGGATCGGGAAATCAGCCCCAGCATTTT. This codes for CASLDGGSGNQPQHF. The chain carries TRBV6-1 and TRBJ1-5; D might be TRBD1 (5 bases). Germline V gives CDR1 MNHNS, CDR2 SASEGT. Trimming left V 9 bases short and J 4 bases short, with 19 bases between. There are 15 residues in the CDR3.

This clone was seen ten or more times. This chain connects TRBV29-1 to TRBJ2-5, with D perhaps given as TRBD1 or TRBD2 (5 bases each). The V end was cut by 6 bases, the J end by 6 bases, with 11 bases between. CDR3 length equals 11 residues. In germline, CDR1 is SQVTM, CDR2 ANQGSEA. CDR3 DNA: TGCAGCGTGGGACCGCAGAAGACCCAGTACTTC. This encodes CSVGPQKTQYF.

The chain recombines TRBV14 with TRBJ2-5; 10 bases line up with TRBD2. V lost 3 bases, J lost 4 bases, and 14 bases stayed unmatched. This CDR3 region has 18 residues. Germline V gene sequence: CDR1 SGHDN, CDR2 FVKESK. In DNA, the CDR3 is TGTGCCAGCAGCCAGCCGTACGGGGCTAGCGGGAGTCCAGAGACCCAGTACTTC. It translates to CASSQPYGASGSPETQYF.

This chain uses TRBV15 with TRBJ1-1, with 11 bases identical to TRBD1. The CDR3 contains 15 residues. The germline V gene encodes CDR1 LNHNV and CDR2 YYDKDF (reference sequence). V shed 5 bases, J shed 5 bases, and the junction held 7 bases outside the gene matches. The CDR3 sequence: CATSGDRGVGTEAFF. Here the CDR3 DNA reads TGTGCCACCAGCGGGGACAGGGGGGTGGGGACTGAAGCTTTCTTT.

The chain joins TRBV5-6 to TRBJ2-7; D gene ambiguous. The CDR3 totals 12 residues. The V gene lost 2 bases and the J gene lost 1 base, with 4 bases spanning the gap. The germline CDR1 and CDR2 sequences are SGHDT and YYEEEE. CDR3 sequence: CASSFTSYEQYF. CDR3 DNA sequence: TGTGCCAGCAGCTTCACGTCCTACGAGCAGTACTTC.

V gene TRBV13 combines with J gene TRBJ1-4, with 7 bases lining up with TRBD1. With 3 bases clipped from V and 10 bases from J, the junction kept 11 bases outside the gene matches. The CDR3 totals 15 residues. CDR1 and CDR2 (germline): PRHDT, FYEKMQ (reference sequence). The CDR3 nucleotides read TGTGCCAGCAGCTTCCGTACCGACAGGGTCGGAAAACTGTTTTTT. It encodes CASSFRTDRVGKLFF.

This clone was picked up a small number of times. The rearrangement links TRBV6-8 to TRBJ2-7; D possibly corresponds to TRBD1 (6 bases). Germline-derived CDR1 and CDR2 are MNHGY and SAAAGT. The V end was cut by 5 bases, the J end by 6 bases, with 23 bases between. This CDR3 is built from 16 residues. The CDR3 is CASSPPPSGQTPEQYV. The CDR3 DNA sequence: TGTGCCAGCAGTCCACCCCCCAGTGGACAGACACCCGAGCAGTACGTC.

The chain recombines TRBV6-6 with TRBJ2-3; the D gene is possibly TRBD2 (6 bases). Germline CDR1 MNHNY, CDR2 SVGAGI (reference sequence). V lost 6 bases to trimming and J lost 5 bases, with 12 bases between them. The CDR3 is 13 amino acids. CDR3 bases: TGTGCCAGCAGCTATTACGGGGGAGATACGCAGTATTTT. It specifies CASSYYGGDTQYF.

The chain combines TRBV19 with TRBJ1-2; TRBD1 matches at 8 bases. The J segment lost 4 bases and the V segment lost 3 bases, leaving 7 bases of the junction unmatched. This CDR3 comprises 15 residues. The germline gives CDR1 LNHDA, CDR2 SQIVND (reference sequence). CDR3 sequence (DNA): TGTGCCAGTAGTATGGAGACAGGGGTTGGCTATGGCTACACCTTC. This encodes CASSMETGVGYGYTF.

V and J are TRBV10-3 and TRBJ1-4, with a tentative D call TRBD1 (5 bases). Looked up from germline, CDR1 is ENHRY and CDR2 is SYGVKD. V was clipped by 10 bases and J by 6 bases, with 18 bases between them. This CDR3 spans 14 amino acids. CDR3 coding DNA: TGTGCCACCCGAGGCGGGACTGGGGATGAAAAACTGTTTTTT. Protein sequence: CATRGGTGDEKLFF.